These T cell receptor beta chains were read from a single sample in a study of T cell responses to AZD1222 COVID-19 vaccine. Sequencing was performed with immunoSEQ multiplex PCR; in TCRdb, only in-frame clones are kept and a portion is missing. This sample has about 120,000 clones; approximately 90% occur once, and the top ten carry 7.9%. This specimen was peripheral blood, taken 28 days after the second AZD1222 dose. The receptors were gathered from an adult who received the AZD1222 COVID-19 vaccine. CDR3s include the opening cysteine and the closing phenylalanine or tryptophan. The D gene is left open where the match is weak. Where a row states a size, it is once, few, many or the class of an expanded clone; other rows omit it.

TRBV27	TRBJ1-2	.	.	TGTGCCAGCAGTTCGAGGCAGGGCAACTATGGCTACACCTTC	CASSSRQGNYGYTF
TRBV3-1/TRBV3-2	TRBJ1-1	.	.	TGTGCCAGCAGCTCCGGGCGTTTTGAAGCTTTCTTT	CASSSGRFEAFF
TRBV18	TRBJ2-1	.	TRBD1	TGTGCCAGCTCACCAGGGACAGCTTACAATGAGCAGTTCTTC	CASSPGTAYNEQFF
TRBV6-5	TRBJ1-3	.	TRBD1	TGTGCCAGCAGTTACGAGGGGGCGGGTGGAAACACCATATATTTT	CASSYEGAGGNTIYF
TRBV27	TRBJ1-2	.	TRBD1	TGTGCCAGCAGTCCGGGACAGTACTATGGCTACACCTTC	CASSPGQYYGYTF
TRBV27	TRBJ1-3	.	.	TGTGCCAGCAGTTTGAGAAGGGGAAACACCATATATTTT	CASSLRRGNTIYF
TRBV6-5	TRBJ2-3	.	.	TGTGCCAGCAGTTACTCGGTATCAGCGAAGGATACGCAGTATTTT	CASSYSVSAKDTQYF
TRBV3-1/TRBV3-2	TRBJ2-7	.	TRBD2	TGTGCCAGCAGCCAAGTACTAGCGGGGCTTCCCGAGCAGTACTTC	CASSQVLAGLPEQYF
TRBV5-1	TRBJ2-7	.	TRBD1	TGCGCCAGCAGCTGGACAGGGCCTCCCTACGAGCAGTACTTC	CASSWTGPPYEQYF
TRBV3-1/TRBV3-2	TRBJ1-1	.	.	TGTGCCAGCAGCCACGGCTGGGAGGGGACTGAAGCTTTCTTT	CASSHGWEGTEAFF
TRBV19	TRBJ1-5	once	.	TGTGCCATAGGGGAGAAAAATCAGCCCCAGCATTTT	CAIGEKNQPQHF
TRBV7-8	TRBJ1-5	few	.	TGTGCCAGCAGCCGAGAAGCAGGGTCTGGCAATCAGCCCCAGCATTTT	CASSREAGSGNQPQHF
TRBV5-1	TRBJ1-4	.	.	TGCGCCAGCAGCTTGGGGGGTAGGGAAAAACTGTTTTTT	CASSLGGREKLFF
TRBV6-1	TRBJ2-1	.	TRBD2	TGTGCCAGCAGTGAAATGAACCAACCGGGACTAGCGGTATACAATGAGCAGTTCTTC	CASSEMNQPGLAVYNEQFF
TRBV6-5	TRBJ2-2	.	.	TGTGCCAGCAGTTACCCCGAACCGCAAACCGGGGAGCTGTTTTTT	CASSYPEPQTGELFF
TRBV28	TRBJ1-5	.	.	TGTGCCAGCAGTTTTGGGACCCCCGATCAGCCCCAGCATTTT	CASSFGTPDQPQHF
TRBV18	TRBJ1-3	.	TRBD1	TGTGCCAGCTCACTATCGGACAGGGATGGAAACACCATATATTTT	CASSLSDRDGNTIYF
TRBV5-4	TRBJ2-3	.	TRBD2	TGTGCCAGCAGCCCCACTAGCGGGGGGGCCAGCGATACGCAGTATTTT	CASSPTSGGASDTQYF
TRBV5-6	TRBJ1-5	.	TRBD1	TGTGCCAGCAGCGGAAGCAGGACAGGGTTCCTTCAGCCCCAGCATTTT	CASSGSRTGFLQPQHF
TRBV29-1	TRBJ1-6	.	TRBD1	TGCAGCGTTGCCGGGACAGAGTATAATTCACCCCTCCACTTT	CSVAGTEYNSPLHF
TRBV18	TRBJ2-7	.	.	TGTGCCAGCGCCCGGACAGTCTACGAGCAGTACTTC	CASARTVYEQYF
TRBV11-3	TRBJ1-1	.	.	TGTGCCAGCAGCTTAGAAGGGGATGGCACTGAAGCTTTCTTT	CASSLEGDGTEAFF
TRBV12-3/TRBV12-4	TRBJ1-3	once	.	TGTGCCAGCGGGACGGGAGGAAACACCATATATTTT	CASGTGGNTIYF
TRBV2	TRBJ1-1	.	TRBD1	TGTGCCAGCAAACCCGTTAGCGACAGGGCGATTGAAGCTTTCTTT	CASKPVSDRAIEAFF
TRBV5-6	TRBJ2-7	.	.	TGTGCCAGCAGCCGAGGACTTGTGAGGTACGAGCAGTACTTC	CASSRGLVRYEQYF
TRBV10-3	TRBJ2-4	.	TRBD1	TGTGCCATCAGTCAGGGGGCCGGGGCCAAAAACATTCAGTACTTC	CAISQGAGAKNIQYF
TRBV3-1/TRBV3-2	TRBJ1-2	.	TRBD1	TGTGCCAGCAGCCTCTCAGACAGGGCCTATGGCTACACCTTC	CASSLSDRAYGYTF
TRBV7-8	TRBJ2-5	.	TRBD2	TGTGCCAGCAGCTTGGGCCTAGCGGGGGGGGAAGAGACCCAGTACTTC	CASSLGLAGGEETQYF
TRBV11-2	TRBJ1-1	.	TRBD1	TGTGCCAGCAGCAGAACCACAGGGGTGGGGACTGAAGCTTTCTTT	CASSRTTGVGTEAFF
TRBV27	TRBJ2-7	.	.	TGTGCCAGCAGGCGTGTAGCGCATGGCGAGCAGTACTTC	CASRRVAHGEQYF
TRBV5-4	TRBJ2-7	.	.	TGTGCCAGCAGCTTGGCCTTCGGCCGTTCCTACGAGCAGTACTTC	CASSLAFGRSYEQYF
TRBV6-5	TRBJ1-1	.	.	TGTGCCAGCAGTTACAGCCGACAGGTCAGCACTGAAGCTTTCTTT	CASSYSRQVSTEAFF
TRBV19	TRBJ1-5	.	.	TGTGCCAGTAGAGTGTGGGCATTTGGCAATCAGCCCCAGCATTTT	CASRVWAFGNQPQHF
TRBV2	TRBJ2-1	.	.	TGTGCCAGCACGGTAACCCTTTACAATGAGCAGTTCTTC	CASTVTLYNEQFF
TRBV21-1	TRBJ2-3	.	.	TGTGCCAGCAGCCTCTCCTGGGAGGAAACTACGCAGTATTTT	CASSLSWEETTQYF
TRBV10-3	TRBJ1-5	.	.	TGTGCCACGAACGGGGAGGGGAGTCAGCCCCAGCATTTT	CATNGEGSQPQHF
TRBV11-2	TRBJ1-1	.	.	TGTGCCAGCAGCATGGGGACGGCTGAAGCTTTCTTT	CASSMGTAEAFF
TRBV4-1	TRBJ1-2	.	.	TGCGCCAGCAGCCATAGGGACATCCGACCAGAAGGCTACACCTTC	CASSHRDIRPEGYTF
TRBV10-3	TRBJ2-2	.	.	TGTGCCATCAGTGAGGCGGCAGGGGAGCTGTTTTTT	CAISEAAGELFF
TRBV3-1/TRBV3-2	TRBJ1-5	.	.	TGTGCCAGCAGCCAAGGGGACAATCAGCCCCAGCATTTT	CASSQGDNQPQHF
TRBV19	TRBJ1-5	.	TRBD1	TGTGCCAGTAGCCAACAGGGGGCACGGCAGCCCCAGCATTTT	CASSQQGARQPQHF
TRBV19	TRBJ2-1	.	TRBD2	TGTGCCAGTAGACCACTAGCGGGAGTTTATGAGCAGTTCTTC	CASRPLAGVYEQFF
TRBV6-5	TRBJ1-1	.	.	TGTGCCAGCAGTTACCTCCACACTGAAGCTTTCTTT	CASSYLHTEAFF
TRBV27	TRBJ1-4	.	.	TGTGCCAGCAGCGACAGAGAGAGGGGTGAAAAACTGTTTTTT	CASSDRERGEKLFF
TRBV5-6	TRBJ2-4	.	.	TGTGCCAGCAGCTTGGTAGCAAACATTCAGTACTTC	CASSLVANIQYF
TRBV14	TRBJ2-5	.	.	TGTGCCAGCAGCCAACCGACGACAGTCCGCGAGACCCAGTACTTC	CASSQPTTVRETQYF
TRBV24-1	TRBJ2-2	.	TRBD1	TGTGCCACCAGTCCTTCACGATCCTCTGACAGGGTAGACGGGGAGCTGTTTTTT	CATSPSRSSDRVDGELFF
TRBV7-9	TRBJ1-1	.	TRBD1	TGTGCCAGCAGCTCCAAGACAGGGATTGAAGCTTTCTTT	CASSSKTGIEAFF
TRBV5-8	TRBJ1-2	.	.	TGTGCCAGCAGCTTAACTCCTGGACCCAGAGCTAACTATGGCTACACCTTC	CASSLTPGPRANYGYTF
TRBV11-2	TRBJ2-1	.	TRBD2	TGTGCCAGCAGCTTACCCGCGGGGAAGAGGGCGGGACTAGCCGGTGAGCAGTTCTTC	CASSLPAGKRAGLAGEQFF
TRBV2	TRBJ1-1	.	.	TGTGCCAGCAGTGAAGGATTGGTATCGAACACTGAAGCTTTCTTT	CASSEGLVSNTEAFF
TRBV29-1	TRBJ2-1	.	.	TGCAGCGTTGATCGGCCTAGCCTCGAGATAGGGGGGCAGTTCTTC	CSVDRPSLEIGGQFF
TRBV28	TRBJ2-2	.	.	TGTGCCAGCAGTTTGCCTCAGGGGAACACCGGGGAGCTGTTTTTT	CASSLPQGNTGELFF